The 7 T cell receptor beta chains below come from one sample, sequenced in a study of blood T cells in healthy people across ages. Using a J-beta primer mix together with a sample-barcoded 5' primer, a second PCR was run for about 6 to 12 cycles. Using its own MiXCR run on the 5' RACE reads, TCRdb lists one record per CDR3 protein. There are fewer than 1.5 million distinct CDR3 sequences in the sample; roughly 40% occur only once, and roughly 7.9% lies in the top ten. The sequencing sample was made of blood. These receptors all come from a woman aged 18-29 years in good health.

V gene TRBV29-1 combines with J gene TRBJ2-1, with 10 bases fitting TRBD1. V dropped 5 bases and J dropped 4; count of bases not matched to a gene: 5. The CDR3 extends over 14 amino acids. Germline CDR1 and CDR2: SQVTM and ANQGSEA. The CDR3 DNA is TGCAGCGTTCCCAGACAGGGGGCATACAATGAGCAGTTCTTC. It is translated as CSVPRQGAYNEQFF.

Remarks on this clonotype: At one end the junction does not follow the germline gene, possibly because of a read error. This chain uses TRBV6-2 or TRBV6-3 with TRBJ2-3; D is unclear. Germline CDR1 and CDR2: MNHEY and SVGEGT. This CDR3 region has 15 residues. The DNA for the CDR3 is TGTGCCAGCAACCCCGGCCAAGGTGATGCAGATACGCGGTATTTT. Translated, it gives CASNPGQGDADTRYF.

This clonotype was detected a few times. The chain employs TRBV4-1 and TRBJ1-5; the D is unclear. This CDR3 is built from 15 residues. CDR1 and CDR2 (germline): MGHRA, YSYEKL. Between the trimmed V and J ends, which lost 3 bases and 0 bases, there was a span of 9 bases. The DNA for the CDR3 is TGCGCCAGCAGCCAGGTCGCGGATAGCAATCAGCCCCAGCATTTT. It yields the protein CASSQVADSNQPQHF.

This clonotype came up a few times. J is TRBJ2-7 and V is TRBV12-3 or TRBV12-4; D unclear. The CDR3 runs 12 residues. Trimming removed 6 bases from V and 7 bases from J, with 13 bases in between. CDR3 DNA sequence: TGTGCCAGCAGGCCCTCTGTTGGTGAGCAGTACTTC. It codes for CASRPSVGEQYF.

This clonotype was seen more than once but under ten times. The V and J genes are TRBV7-2 and TRBJ2-3; 7 nucleotides match TRBD2. Germline V CDR1 and CDR2: SGHTA, FQGNSA. This CDR3 spans 17 amino acids. The ends lost 0 bases at V and 8 bases at J; junction bases unmatched: 14. This chain's CDR3 is CASSLAGGLAARGTQYF. The DNA for the CDR3 is TGTGCCAGCAGCTTAGCGGGGGGTCTAGCGGCACGAGGTACGCAGTATTTT.

This clonotype showed up many times. The chain employs TRBV4-1 and TRBJ2-3, with 10 nucleotides matching TRBD2. The germline CDR1 and CDR2 sequences are MGHRA and YSYEKL. CDR3 length equals 17 residues. The junction had 3 bases not matched to a gene; V was cut back by 0 bases and J by 0 bases. The CDR3 loop is CASSQDETSGSTDTQYF. Written as DNA, the CDR3 is TGCGCCAGCAGCCAAGACGAGACTAGCGGGAGCACAGATACGCAGTATTTT.

A few counts support this clonotype. The chain carries TRBV7-6 and TRBJ2-1; D ambiguous. V lost 0 bases and J lost 8, with 8 bases in between. The germline V gene has CDR1 SGHVS and CDR2 FNYEAQ. The CDR3 covers 13 residues. The CDR3 bases are TGTGCCAGCAGCTTAGCGGGGAACGATGAGCAGTTCTTC. Protein product: CASSLAGNDEQFF.